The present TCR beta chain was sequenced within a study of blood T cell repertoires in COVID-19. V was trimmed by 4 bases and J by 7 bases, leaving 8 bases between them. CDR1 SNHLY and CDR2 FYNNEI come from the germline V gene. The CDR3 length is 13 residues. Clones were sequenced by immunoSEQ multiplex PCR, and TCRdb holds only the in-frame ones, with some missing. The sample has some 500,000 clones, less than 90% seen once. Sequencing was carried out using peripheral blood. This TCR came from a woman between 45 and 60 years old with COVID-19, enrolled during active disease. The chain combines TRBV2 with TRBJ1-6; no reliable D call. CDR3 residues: CASSVWQNSPLHF. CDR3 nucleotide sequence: TGTGCCAGCAGTGTATGGCAGAATTCACCCCTCCACTTT.